This TCR beta chain derives from a study of T cell clones after liver transplantation. Study-level background: Apart from three HCV-positive recipients, transplants were for non-autoimmune, non-viral reasons.

Concerning this clone itself: Antigen: not known.

V shed 2 bases and J shed 4 bases, with 23 bases lying between them. The CDR3 contains 18 residues. CDR1 and CDR2 (germline): KGHSH, LQKENI. TCRdb keeps only in-frame clones here, not all; method: immunoSEQ multiplex PCR. This sample has 98,000 or so clones, with roughly 80% found just once. Study outcomes and limitations: A larger donor-reactive than third-party decline suggested partial antigen-specific deletion.

The J gene is TRBJ1-2, the V gene TRBV18; D ambiguous. This sequence was found in a human donor who received a liver transplant. The starting material was CD4+ T cells from blood, obtained before liver transplant. CDR3 amino acids: CASSPTPGIGEGSYGYTF. CDR3 nucleotide sequence: TGTGCCAGCTCACCAACTCCCGGGATCGGGGAGGGAAGCTATGGCTACACCTTC.